These 10 T cell receptor beta chains were sequenced from one sample in a study of blood T cell repertoires in COVID-19. TCRdb keeps only in-frame clones here, not all; method: immunoSEQ multiplex PCR. This sample has 100,000 or so clones, with around 84% found just once. Sequencing was carried out using peripheral blood. Receptors were obtained from a human donor in a cohort sampled during active COVID-19.

The genes are TRBV10-3 and TRBJ1-5; unclear D gene. The CDR3 is 14 residues long. The ends were cut back, 4 bases at V and 4 bases at J, with 11 bases in the middle. Looked up from germline, CDR1 is ENHRY and CDR2 is SYGVKD. This chain's CDR3 is CAISAEAGNQPQHF. CDR3 DNA sequence: TGTGCCATCAGTGCGGAAGCGGGAAATCAGCCCCAGCATTTT.

In this sample, this clone turned up once. The genes are TRBV7-8 and TRBJ1-6; D call uncertain. From germline, CDR1 is SGHVS and CDR2 FQNEAQ. The CDR3 covers 12 residues. Trimming took off 5 bases at V and 12 bases at J, with 11 bases between the two ends. The CDR3, as DNA: TGTGCCAGCAGCCGGGTGGAGGGACCCCTCCACTTT. Translated: CASSRVEGPLHF.

The genes are TRBV12-5 and TRBJ2-7; 8 bases line up with TRBD1. The CDR3 spans 16 residues. Trimming removed 0 bases from V and 6 bases from J; junction bases left unmatched: 10. Germline CDR1 LGHNT, CDR2 FRNRAP. This CDR3 is CASGLVPGTGAIEQYF. The CDR3 DNA sequence: TGTGCTAGTGGTTTGGTACCCGGGACAGGAGCTATCGAGCAGTACTTC.

The rearrangement uses TRBV6-5 and TRBJ2-7; D unresolved. The CDR3 totals 13 residues. CDR1 is MNHEY and CDR2 is SVGAGI in the germline V gene. Trimming cost V 8 bases and J 4 bases, with 15 bases left between them. CDR3 bases: TGTGCCAGCGAACAAGTTTCCTCATACGAGCAGTACTTC. Translation gives CASEQVSSYEQYF.

CDR3 coding DNA: TGTGCCAGCAGCTTAACCCTAGCGGGAGTGGGGGATACGCAGTATTTT. This encodes CASSLTLAGVGDTQYF. The rearrangement links TRBV7-9 to TRBJ2-3; 10 bases line up with TRBD2. The J segment lost 6 bases and the V segment lost 2 bases, leaving 8 bases of the junction unmatched. Per germline, CDR1 SEHNR and CDR2 FQNEAQ (reference sequence). This CDR3 has 16 residues.

This rearrangement joins TRBV5-4 to TRBJ1-6; tentative D call: TRBD1 (5 bases). The CDR3 loop spans 16 amino acids. Germline CDR1 and CDR2: SGHNT and YYREEE (reference sequence). The V end lost 1 base, the J end lost 7 bases, and 15 bases lay between the germline ends. The CDR3 spells CASSLKSGAKNSPLHF. CDR3 nucleotide sequence: TGTGCCAGCAGCTTGAAGAGTGGGGCAAAGAATTCACCCCTCCACTTT.

The chain employs TRBV18 and TRBJ1-1; D is undetermined. The germline V gene has CDR1 KGHSH and CDR2 LQKENI. CDR3 size: 12 residues. The V end was cut by 6 bases, the J end by 10 bases, with 15 bases between. The CDR3 nucleotides are TGTGCCAGCTCCCCCGGTCCCCCTCCAGCTTTCTTT. It codes for CASSPGPPPAFF.

This chain's CDR3 is CASSPGGPSSGNTIYF. The CDR3 DNA reads as TGTGCCAGCAGCCCAGGGGGACCTAGCTCTGGAAACACCATATATTTT. This rearrangement joins TRBV7-3 to TRBJ1-3; 7 bases match TRBD1. V trimming: 5 bases; J trimming: 0 bases; junction bases outside the gene matches: 7. The germline V gene has CDR1 SGHTA and CDR2 FQGTGA. The CDR3 extends over 16 amino acids.

This rearrangement joins TRBV19 to TRBJ2-1; TRBD2 agrees at 14 bases. CDR1 is LNHDA and CDR2 is SQIVND in the germline V gene (reference sequence). This CDR3 contains 16 residues. The J segment lost 7 bases and the V segment lost 6 bases, leaving 8 bases of the junction unmatched. CDR3 residues: CASSEGLAGAKNEQFF. CDR3 bases: TGTGCCAGTAGCGAGGGACTAGCGGGAGCTAAAAATGAGCAGTTCTTC. Filled out from reference TRBV19 and TRBJ2-1, the complete variable domain reads DGGITQSPKYLFRKEGQNVTLSCEQNLNHDAMYWYRQDPGQGLRLIYYSQIVNDFQKGDIAEGYSVSREKKESFPLTVTSAQKNPTAFYLCASSEGLAGAKNEQFFGPGTRLTVL.

The rearrangement links TRBV28 to TRBJ1-2; D is unresolved. Germline CDR1 is MDHEN and CDR2 is SYDVKM. V was trimmed by 6 bases and J by 4 bases, leaving 15 bases between them. The CDR3 length is 14 residues. The CDR3 bases are TGTGCCAGCAGCCAGCGACCCTTCGGCTATGGCTACACCTTC. Protein product: CASSQRPFGYGYTF.